The next 19 T cell receptor beta chains were all read from a single sample in a study. TCRdb used MiXCR to reprocess the 5' RACE reads, holding one entry per CDR3 protein. Among 50,000 to 75,000 distinct CDR3 sequences, approximately 22% were seen once, and the ten largest hold about 2.7%. The sample taken for sequencing was memory CD4+ T cells sorted from a lymph node. The subset here: memory CD4+ T cells, CD4+CD45RO+CD25-. The source of these receptors is a female donor with breast cancer.

The chain recombines TRBV6-5 with TRBJ1-3; perhaps TRBD1 as D (6 bases). There are 14 residues in the CDR3. CDR1 and CDR2 from the germline V gene are MNHEY and SVGAGI. The V end lost 6 bases, the J end lost 2 bases, and 11 bases lay between the germline ends. CDR3 amino acids: CASSYRAAGNTIYF. DNA for the CDR3: TGTGCCAGCAGCTACAGGGCCGCTGGAAACACCATATATTTT.

This rearrangement joins TRBV11-2 to TRBJ2-7; 13 bases match TRBD2. CDR1 is SGHAT, CDR2 FQNNGV, per germline. The V segment lost 8 bases and the J segment 5 bases; nucleotides outside the gene matches: 3. The CDR3 runs 13 residues. The CDR3 is CASGLAGVDEQYF. CDR3 coding DNA: TGTGCCAGCGGACTAGCGGGAGTGGACGAGCAGTACTTC.

The chain recombines TRBV12-3 or TRBV12-4 with TRBJ1-5; D unclear. Trimming took off 5 bases at V and 3 bases at J, with 8 bases between the two ends. This CDR3 region has 13 residues. The CDR3: CASSPGVNQPQHF. Here the CDR3 DNA reads TGTGCCAGCAGTCCCGGGGTCAATCAGCCCCAGCATTTT.

The V gene is TRBV20-1, the J gene TRBJ2-7; 9 positions agree with TRBD2. The CDR3 sequence is 14 residues long. CDR1 is DFQATT and CDR2 is SNEGSKA in the germline V gene (reference sequence). The junction had 4 bases not matched to a gene; V was cut back by 0 bases and J by 4 bases. CDR3 DNA sequence: TGCAGTGCTAGAGATTCTAGCGGGATTTACGAGCAGTACTTC. This sequence encodes CSARDSSGIYEQYF.

The V call is TRBV5-1, the J call TRBJ2-3; TRBD2 aligns across 11 bases. Trimming took 4 bases from V and 1 from J; bases not matched to a gene: 5. The CDR3 spans 16 residues. Germline CDR1 reads SGHRS; CDR2 reads YFSETQ. In nucleotides, the CDR3 is TGCGCCAGCAGCCTTACTAGCGGGAGTGGCACAGATACGCAGTATTTT. Protein product: CASSLTSGSGTDTQYF.

This clonotype was recorded once. A much larger clone sits a single nucleotide away, making a read error possible. This chain joins TRBV7-2 and TRBJ1-2; 7 bases line up with TRBD1. J gave up 6 bases and V 7 bases, and 8 bases lay outside the gene matches. Germline V gene data show CDR1 as SGHTA and CDR2 as FQGNSA. The CDR3 is made up of 13 amino acids. The CDR3 DNA reads TGTGCCAGCACCCGGGACAGTTCACATGGCTACACCTTC. It is translated as CASTRDSSHGYTF.

In this sample, this clonotype is medium-sized (0.01 to 0.1%). The chain is built from TRBV7-2 and TRBJ1-1; D is possibly TRBD1 (5 bases). Germline V lookup: CDR1 SGHTA, CDR2 FQGNSA. V lost 5 bases and J lost 5, with 18 bases in between. There are 15 residues in the CDR3. CDR3 loop: CASSPRGEGETEAFF. In DNA form, the CDR3 reads TGTGCCAGCAGCCCAAGGGGTGAGGGAGAGACTGAAGCTTTCTTT.

Only a few counts were recorded for this clonotype. The chain is built from TRBV20-1 and TRBJ2-7; TRBD1 aligns across 7 bases. The CDR3 has 13 amino acids. V was pared by 5 bases and J by 6 bases, with 10 bases of the junction left unmatched. The germline V gene encodes CDR1 DFQATT and CDR2 SNEGSKA (reference sequence). The CDR3 region is CSADTTGALEQYF. CDR3 bases: TGCAGTGCTGATACTACAGGGGCTCTCGAGCAGTACTTC.

In the case of this clonotype: One end of the junction does not line up with germline, which may come from a read error. The V gene is TRBV25-1, the J gene TRBJ2-7; D unresolved. In germline, CDR1 is MGHDK, CDR2 SYGVNS. The CDR3 spans 12 residues. CDR3 protein: CANSEDHYEQYF. Written as DNA, the CDR3 is TGTGCCAACAGTGAAGATCATTACGAGCAGTACTTC.

Concerning this clonotype: An end of the junction does not agree with germline; a read error may underlie this. V and J are TRBV7-9 and TRBJ1-6; 9 nucleotides agree with TRBD1. CDR3 length: 16 amino acids. Germline V gene sequence: CDR1 SEHNR, CDR2 FQNEAQ (reference sequence). The CDR3 reads CDSSTGTGRDNSPLHF. DNA for the CDR3: TGTGACAGCAGCACCGGGACAGGGAGAGATAATTCACCCCTCCACTTT.

The V and J genes are TRBV3-1 and TRBJ2-7; 7 bases align to TRBD2. The germline gives CDR1 LGHDT, CDR2 YNNKEL (reference sequence). Germline trimming cut 2 bases from V and 0 bases from J; bases unmatched to any gene: 4. The CDR3 consists of 15 residues. CDR3 amino acids: CASSQSPGGSYEQYF. CDR3 nucleotide sequence: TGTGCCAGCAGCCAAAGTCCGGGGGGCTCCTACGAGCAGTACTTC.

The chain couples TRBV5-1 to TRBJ1-5; 8 bases are shared with TRBD1. The ends lost 0 bases at V and 6 bases at J; junction bases unmatched: 8. The CDR3 is 16 residues long. Germline V gives CDR1 SGHRS, CDR2 YFSETQ. CDR3 amino acids: CASSLAPGGAGQPQHF. The CDR3 DNA follows: TGCGCCAGCAGCTTGGCCCCAGGGGGCGCGGGTCAGCCCCAGCATTTT.

Of note for this clonotype: A much larger clone lies one base from this, so it may be a read error. J is TRBJ2-1 and V is TRBV7-2; 9 nucleotides line up with TRBD1. Per the germline V gene, CDR1 is SGHTA and CDR2 is FQGNSA. The CDR3 is 14 amino acids. The junction had 4 bases not matched to a gene; V was cut back by 5 bases and J by 5 bases. The CDR3 DNA sequence: TGTGCCAGCAGCGCCCGACAGGGGGACAATGAGCAGTTCTTC. Amino acids: CASSARQGDNEQFF.

The chain carries TRBV19 and TRBJ1-2; 8 bases line up with TRBD1. The CDR3 is 17 amino acids. Germline-derived CDR1 and CDR2 are LNHDA and SQIVND (reference sequence). V trimming: 2 bases; J trimming: 7 bases; junction bases outside the gene matches: 15. CDR3 protein: CASSIRQGAARRGGYTF. The CDR3 nucleotides read TGTGCCAGTAGTATACGCCAGGGGGCGGCCCGGAGGGGTGGCTACACCTTC.

This clonotype was seen a few times. The chain combines TRBV24-1 with TRBJ2-2, with D possibly matching TRBD2 (6 bases). V lost 8 bases and J 5 bases, leaving 23 bases between the germline ends. CDR3 length: 17 amino acids. Germline V gene lookup returns CDR1 KGHDR and CDR2 SFDVKD. The CDR3: CATTPRRWRDVTGELFF. The CDR3, as DNA: TGTGCCACCACCCCCCGGCGGTGGCGGGATGTGACCGGGGAGCTGTTTTTT.

V is TRBV6-5 and J is TRBJ2-3; 9 nucleotides agree with TRBD2. The CDR3 runs 17 residues. Germline values: CDR1 MNHEY, CDR2 SVGAGI. The V and J ends lost 2 bases and 2 bases, in that order; junction bases with no gene match: 8. CDR3 coding DNA: TGTGCCAGCAGTTACAGGATCTTAGCGGGAGCCACAGATACGCAGTATTTT. Translating it yields CASSYRILAGATDTQYF.

This clonotype was observed a few times. This rearrangement joins TRBV4-1 to TRBJ2-3, with TRBD1 matching 9 bases. The CDR3 runs to 13 residues. V lost 6 bases to trimming and J lost 4 bases; unmatched junction nucleotides: 2. Germline CDR1 and CDR2: MGHRA and YSYEKL. This CDR3 is CASSRTGADTQYF. Written as DNA, the CDR3 is TGCGCCAGCAGTCGGACAGGGGCAGATACGCAGTATTTT.

This clonotype was observed many times. This rearrangement joins TRBV27 to TRBJ2-7; D gene unclear. Germline V gene data show CDR1 as MNHEY and CDR2 as SMNVEV (reference sequence). Trimming cost V 2 bases and J 5 bases, with 7 bases left between them. The CDR3 contains 12 residues. CDR3 amino acids: CASSLNRNEQYF. CDR3 nucleotide sequence: TGTGCCAGCAGTTTAAATCGGAACGAGCAGTACTTC.

The genes are TRBV6-2 or TRBV6-3 and TRBJ1-2; unclear D gene. Trimming removed 0 bases from V and 4 bases from J, with 6 bases in between. The CDR3 consists of 13 residues. CDR1 and CDR2 from the germline V gene are MNHEY and SVGEGT. The CDR3 spells CASSYSESYGYTF. CDR3 sequence (DNA): TGTGCCAGCAGTTACTCTGAGTCCTATGGCTACACCTTC.